Listed below are T cell receptor beta chains from one sample, sequenced in a study of T cells in pancreatic ductal adenocarcinoma. Some clones are missing from TCRdb's copy, which holds only in-frame ones; the method was immunoSEQ multiplex PCR. The sample has roughly 100,000 clones, more than 90% seen once; the top ten hold less than 4%. The sample taken for sequencing was PBMCs. These receptors came from a human donor with pancreatic ductal adenocarcinoma. Both conserved end residues are part of each CDR3. Each record gives: J gene, V gene, D gene, CDR3 length, clone size, CDR3 DNA, CDR3 protein. D genes are given only for firm matches. Clone size is stated in some rows and not others, as once, few, many or a class when expanded.

J gene: TRBJ2-5; V gene: TRBV18; D gene: .; CDR3 length: 14; clone size: .; CDR3 DNA: TGTGCCAGCTCACCAGGCACAGATCAAGAGACCCAGTACTTC; CDR3 protein: CASSPGTDQETQYF
J gene: TRBJ1-2; V gene: TRBV2; D gene: .; CDR3 length: 11; clone size: .; CDR3 DNA: TGTGCCAGTCAGGGTGCGCGAGGCTACACCTTC; CDR3 protein: CASQGARGYTF
J gene: TRBJ2-5; V gene: TRBV29-1; D gene: .; CDR3 length: 13; clone size: .; CDR3 DNA: TGCAGCGCCACAGGCCCGGAGCAAGAGACCCAGTACTTC; CDR3 protein: CSATGPEQETQYF
J gene: TRBJ1-2; V gene: TRBV5-6; D gene: TRBD1; CDR3 length: 15; clone size: .; CDR3 DNA: TGTGCCAGCAGCCAGGGGACAGTAACTAACTATGGCTACACCTTC; CDR3 protein: CASSQGTVTNYGYTF
J gene: TRBJ2-2; V gene: TRBV10-3; D gene: .; CDR3 length: 15; clone size: .; CDR3 DNA: TGTGCCATCAGTGAGCCCCAGGCCAACACCGGGGAGCTGTTTTTT; CDR3 protein: CAISEPQANTGELFF
J gene: TRBJ2-1; V gene: TRBV5-4; D gene: .; CDR3 length: 15; clone size: .; CDR3 DNA: TGTGCCAGCAGCTTGATTGTCGGGAGTAGGAATGAGCAGTTCTTC; CDR3 protein: CASSLIVGSRNEQFF
J gene: TRBJ2-3; V gene: TRBV5-1; D gene: .; CDR3 length: 15; clone size: .; CDR3 DNA: TGCGCCAGCAGGGTACAGGGATTTAGCACAGATACGCAGTATTTT; CDR3 protein: CASRVQGFSTDTQYF
J gene: TRBJ2-5; V gene: TRBV29-1; D gene: .; CDR3 length: 11; clone size: .; CDR3 DNA: TGCAGCGTTAAACTGGTTGAGACCCAGTACTTC; CDR3 protein: CSVKLVETQYF
J gene: TRBJ2-1; V gene: TRBV11-3; D gene: TRBD1; CDR3 length: 15; clone size: .; CDR3 DNA: TGTGCCAGCAGCCTGACAGGGGTAAAGGACAATGAGCAGTTCTTC; CDR3 protein: CASSLTGVKDNEQFF
J gene: TRBJ2-7; V gene: TRBV5-1; D gene: TRBD1; CDR3 length: 14; clone size: .; CDR3 DNA: TGCGCCAGCAGCTTGGACAGGGGGACAGGGGAGCAGTACTTC; CDR3 protein: CASSLDRGTGEQYF
J gene: TRBJ2-3; V gene: TRBV9; D gene: TRBD2; CDR3 length: 16; clone size: .; CDR3 DNA: TGTGCCAGCAGCGTAGGAGCGGGAGGGGGCACAGATACGCAGTATTTT; CDR3 protein: CASSVGAGGGTDTQYF
J gene: TRBJ1-2; V gene: TRBV11-2; D gene: .; CDR3 length: 14; clone size: .; CDR3 DNA: TGTGCCAGCAGCTTAGTAGAGACTAACTATGGCTACACCTTC; CDR3 protein: CASSLVETNYGYTF
J gene: TRBJ2-1; V gene: TRBV30; D gene: .; CDR3 length: 12; clone size: .; CDR3 DNA: TGTGCCTGGAGTGTACTGGAGAGTGAGCAGTTCTTC; CDR3 protein: CAWSVLESEQFF
J gene: TRBJ2-7; V gene: TRBV5-1; D gene: .; CDR3 length: 17; clone size: .; CDR3 DNA: TGCGCCAGCAGCTTGACTCTGGACAGCGCCGGCTCCTACGAGCAGTACTTC; CDR3 protein: CASSLTLDSAGSYEQYF
J gene: TRBJ1-5; V gene: TRBV10-2; D gene: .; CDR3 length: 14; clone size: .; CDR3 DNA: TGCGCCAGCACTGGGACACAATTTAATCAGCCCCAGCATTTT; CDR3 protein: CASTGTQFNQPQHF
J gene: TRBJ2-3; V gene: TRBV5-4; D gene: TRBD2; CDR3 length: 15; clone size: .; CDR3 DNA: TGTGCCAGCAGCTTGGGGGGAGGGTCAGGAGATACGCAGTATTTT; CDR3 protein: CASSLGGGSGDTQYF
J gene: TRBJ2-2; V gene: TRBV11-1; D gene: .; CDR3 length: 13; clone size: .; CDR3 DNA: TGTGCCAGCAGCTTAGCCGTCACCGGGGAGCTGTTTTTT; CDR3 protein: CASSLAVTGELFF
J gene: TRBJ1-5; V gene: TRBV28; D gene: .; CDR3 length: 14; clone size: .; CDR3 DNA: TGTGCCAGCAGTTTAGCCGGGGTAAGGCAGCCCCAGCATTTT; CDR3 protein: CASSLAGVRQPQHF
J gene: TRBJ2-5; V gene: TRBV28; D gene: .; CDR3 length: 14; clone size: .; CDR3 DNA: TGTGCCAGCAGTTCCCCAGGGCGCGAAGAGACCCAGTACTTC; CDR3 protein: CASSSPGREETQYF
J gene: TRBJ2-3; V gene: TRBV7-3; D gene: .; CDR3 length: 13; clone size: .; CDR3 DNA: TGTGCCAGCAGCCCCCTGGGTAGGGGTACGCAGTATTTT; CDR3 protein: CASSPLGRGTQYF
J gene: TRBJ1-5; V gene: TRBV27; D gene: .; CDR3 length: 15; clone size: .; CDR3 DNA: TGTGCCAGCCAGGGCCTGCCAGGATCAAATCAGCCCCAGCATTTT; CDR3 protein: CASQGLPGSNQPQHF
J gene: TRBJ1-5; V gene: TRBV10-1; D gene: .; CDR3 length: 13; clone size: few; CDR3 DNA: TGCGCCAGCAGTCGGGGGAGCAATCAGCCCCAGCATTTT; CDR3 protein: CASSRGSNQPQHF
J gene: TRBJ1-5; V gene: TRBV28; D gene: .; CDR3 length: 12; clone size: .; CDR3 DNA: TGTGCCAGCAGTTTCTATAATCAGCCCCAGCATTTT; CDR3 protein: CASSFYNQPQHF
J gene: TRBJ2-4; V gene: TRBV5-8; D gene: TRBD1; CDR3 length: 15; clone size: .; CDR3 DNA: TGTGCCAGCAGCCCCCGGACAGGGGGGGAAAACATTCAGTACTTC; CDR3 protein: CASSPRTGGENIQYF
J gene: TRBJ2-7; V gene: TRBV7-8; D gene: TRBD2; CDR3 length: 15; clone size: .; CDR3 DNA: TGTGCCAGCAGCTCCGGGACTAGCGTCAACTACGAGCAGTACTTC; CDR3 protein: CASSSGTSVNYEQYF
J gene: TRBJ2-7; V gene: TRBV28; D gene: .; CDR3 length: 12; clone size: .; CDR3 DNA: TGTGCCAGCAGTTTGCACAGTGGGGAGCAGTACTTC; CDR3 protein: CASSLHSGEQYF
J gene: TRBJ2-1; V gene: TRBV5-1; D gene: TRBD2; CDR3 length: 14; clone size: .; CDR3 DNA: TGCGCCAGCAGCCCCGGGACTAGCGGGAATGAGCAGTTCTTC; CDR3 protein: CASSPGTSGNEQFF
J gene: TRBJ2-1; V gene: TRBV30; D gene: .; CDR3 length: 15; clone size: .; CDR3 DNA: TGTGCCTGGACCCTACGGAGGGGCCCCTACAATGAGCAGTTCTTC; CDR3 protein: CAWTLRRGPYNEQFF
J gene: TRBJ2-1; V gene: TRBV11-2; D gene: .; CDR3 length: 17; clone size: .; CDR3 DNA: TGTGCCAGCATCCATTCAGGGGGAGGACACCTTTACAATGAGCAGTTCTTC; CDR3 protein: CASIHSGGGHLYNEQFF
J gene: TRBJ2-5; V gene: TRBV5-1; D gene: TRBD2; CDR3 length: 19; clone size: .; CDR3 DNA: TGCGCCAGCAGCCCGAAAAATGGACTAGCGGGAGAGGGGGAGGAGACCCAGTACTTC; CDR3 protein: CASSPKNGLAGEGEETQYF
J gene: TRBJ1-2; V gene: TRBV5-5; D gene: TRBD1; CDR3 length: 15; clone size: .; CDR3 DNA: TGTGCCAGCAGCTTGTTTTCGGGACAGGCATATGGCTACACCTTC; CDR3 protein: CASSLFSGQAYGYTF
J gene: TRBJ2-3; V gene: TRBV6-5; D gene: .; CDR3 length: 15; clone size: .; CDR3 DNA: TGTGCCAGCAGTTACTCGAACGGACAGATTGATACGCAGTATTTT; CDR3 protein: CASSYSNGQIDTQYF
J gene: TRBJ2-7; V gene: TRBV11-1; D gene: TRBD2; CDR3 length: 13; clone size: .; CDR3 DNA: TGTGCCAGCAGCTTGGGACTAGACTACGAGCAGTACTTC; CDR3 protein: CASSLGLDYEQYF
J gene: TRBJ2-7; V gene: TRBV14; D gene: .; CDR3 length: 12; clone size: few; CDR3 DNA: TGTGCCAGTGGGGACACCTTCTACGAGCAGTACTTC; CDR3 protein: CASGDTFYEQYF
J gene: TRBJ2-5; V gene: TRBV10-3; D gene: .; CDR3 length: 13; clone size: .; CDR3 DNA: TGTGCCACCACGCAGGGAATCATAGAGACCCAGTACTTC; CDR3 protein: CATTQGIIETQYF
J gene: TRBJ2-1; V gene: TRBV9; D gene: TRBD2; CDR3 length: 15; clone size: .; CDR3 DNA: TGTGCCAGCAGCGGTAGCGGGAGGAATTACAATGAGCAGTTCTTC; CDR3 protein: CASSGSGRNYNEQFF
J gene: TRBJ2-5; V gene: TRBV5-1; D gene: .; CDR3 length: 14; clone size: .; CDR3 DNA: TGCGCCAGCCGATCTCCAGGACTGCAAGAGACCCAGTACTTC; CDR3 protein: CASRSPGLQETQYF
J gene: TRBJ1-1; V gene: TRBV18; D gene: .; CDR3 length: 13; clone size: .; CDR3 DNA: TGTGCCAGCTCACCCAGGGGAGATGCTGAAGCTTTCTTT; CDR3 protein: CASSPRGDAEAFF